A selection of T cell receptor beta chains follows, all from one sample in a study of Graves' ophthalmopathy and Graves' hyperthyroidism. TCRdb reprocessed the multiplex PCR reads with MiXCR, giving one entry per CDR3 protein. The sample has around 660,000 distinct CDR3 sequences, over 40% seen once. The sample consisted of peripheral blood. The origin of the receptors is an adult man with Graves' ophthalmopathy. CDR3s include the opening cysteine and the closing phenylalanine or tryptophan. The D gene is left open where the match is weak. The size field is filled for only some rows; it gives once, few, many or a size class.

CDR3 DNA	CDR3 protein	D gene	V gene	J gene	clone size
TGCAGGGGTAGGGACAGGGCTAGCAATCAGCCCCAGCATTTT	CRGRDRASNQPQHF	TRBD1	TRBV20-1	TRBJ1-5	few
TGTGACCCACAGGGGCTCGGGTACGAGCAGTACTTC	CDPQGLGYEQYF	TRBD1	TRBV25-1	TRBJ2-7	.
TGTGCCAGCAGGGGACAGGACTCCTACGAGCAGTACTTC	CASRGQDSYEQYF	TRBD1	TRBV13	TRBJ2-7	many
TGCAGCGTCGGGCGCAGGGGCAGTGAAAAACTGTTTTTT	CSVGRRGSEKLFF	.	TRBV29-1	TRBJ1-4	.
TGCAGCGCCAAAACAGGGGGCGTTAGGGCTTTCTTTGGGGAGCTGTTTTTT	CSAKTGGVRAFFGELFF	TRBD1	TRBV29-1	TRBJ2-2	.
TGTGCCAGCAGCTTATACTTGGGGCTTGGCACTGAAGCTTTCTTT	CASSLYLGLGTEAFF	.	TRBV7-8	TRBJ1-1	many
TGTGCCAGCTCACCAATTACGGGGGAAACCCAGTACTTC	CASSPITGETQYF	.	TRBV18	TRBJ2-5	.
TGCGCCAGCAGCCCGATAAGATCTTATAATTCACCCCTCCACTTT	CASSPIRSYNSPLHF	.	TRBV4-3	TRBJ1-6	many
TGTGCCACCAGTGAACAAGGGTCCAGGCAGCCCCAGTACTTC	CATSEQGSRQPQYF	.	TRBV24-1	TRBJ2-5	.
TGTGCCAGCAGTTTTCAGAGAGATTCACCCCTCCACTTT	CASSFQRDSPLHF	.	TRBV12-3/TRBV12-4	TRBJ1-6	many
TGTGCCATCAGACAGGGGCTGGATTCACCCCTCCACTTT	CAIRQGLDSPLHF	TRBD1	TRBV10-3	TRBJ1-6	once
TGTGCCAGCAGCTTTTATAGGGGGGAGCAGTACTTC	CASSFYRGEQYF	.	TRBV7-9	TRBJ2-7	many
TGCGCCAGCAGCTTGGCACAGAGGAACACTGAAGCTTTCTTT	CASSLAQRNTEAFF	.	TRBV5-1	TRBJ1-1	many
TGCAGCGTTGTCGGGGGGGAGACCCAGTACTTC	CSVVGGETQYF	TRBD2	TRBV29-1	TRBJ2-5	.
TGTGCCAGCAGTGAAGCTGATCCGGGACAGGACAACCCGAACTATGGCTACACCTTC	CASSEADPGQDNPNYGYTF	TRBD1	TRBV2	TRBJ1-2	many
TGTGCCAGCAGCGGCGGAGGGTGGGACCCAGAGACCCAGTACTTC	CASSGGGWDPETQYF	.	TRBV9	TRBJ2-5	.
TGCAGTGCTAGATTCCTCCAAGGGGGGGGGAATTATGGCTACACCTTC	CSARFLQGGGNYGYTF	.	TRBV20-1	TRBJ1-2	.
TGTGCCAGCAGCTTGACTGTACAGGACGAGACCCAGTACTTC	CASSLTVQDETQYF	.	TRBV5-6	TRBJ2-5	.
TGTGCCAGCAGCCACTCCGGACAGCAAGAGACCCAGTACTTC	CASSHSGQQETQYF	.	TRBV3-1	TRBJ2-5	few
TGCGCCAGCAGCTTGGAAGGGAAGCGGTCGGAGGGGCTTGCAGCTTTCTTT	CASSLEGKRSEGLAAFF	.	TRBV5-1	TRBJ1-1	many
TGTGCCACCAGGCAAATTCAGGGTCTCGGCTACAATGAGCAGTTCTTC	CATRQIQGLGYNEQFF	.	TRBV15	TRBJ2-1	.
TGCGCCAGCAGCTGGGACAAGAGAATGTCTGAAGCTTTCTTT	CASSWDKRMSEAFF	.	TRBV10-2	TRBJ1-1	many
TGCGCCAGCAGCCAAGTGACAGGGGGCACTGAAGCTTTCTTT	CASSQVTGGTEAFF	TRBD1	TRBV2	TRBJ1-1	.
TGTGCCAGCAGCGCCGAAGTGGGCGTTGGGGGTGAGACCCAGCATTTT	CASSAEVGVGGETQHF	.	TRBV25-1	TRBJ1-5	.
TGCAGCGTTGAAGATCATTCTCAGAACCCCTGGGAGACCCAGTACTTC	CSVEDHSQNPWETQYF	.	TRBV29-1	TRBJ2-5	many
TGTGCCAGCAGCACGGTCGGAAGCAATCAGCCCCAGCATTTT	CASSTVGSNQPQHF	.	TRBV12-3/TRBV12-4	TRBJ1-5	few
TGTGCCAGCAGCCAAGATTTTACCGGCAATCAGCCCCAGCATTTT	CASSQDFTGNQPQHF	.	TRBV4-2	TRBJ1-5	.
TGTGCCAGTAGAGGGGACAGGCTGGCTAACGAGCAGTACTTC	CASRGDRLANEQYF	TRBD1	TRBV19	TRBJ2-7	many
TGTGCCAGTAGTGAAGATACGAGGTTGGCGCAGTACTTC	CASSEDTRLAQYF	.	TRBV19	TRBJ2-7	.
TGTGCCAGCAGCCAAGGGGGCTATCAGCCCCAGCATTTT	CASSQGGYQPQHF	.	TRBV14	TRBJ1-5	many
TGTGCCAGCAGCCAAATATGGGAGGGGAGCAATCAGCCCCAGCATTTT	CASSQIWEGSNQPQHF	.	TRBV14	TRBJ1-5	many
TGTGCCAGCAGCTTAAGGCTAGCGGGGGCCTCCTACAATGAGCAGTTCTTC	CASSLRLAGASYNEQFF	TRBD2	TRBV7-2	TRBJ2-1	.
TGTGCCAGCAGACGGACTAGTTCCTACGAGCAGTACTTC	CASRRTSSYEQYF	TRBD2	TRBV12-3/TRBV12-4	TRBJ2-7	many
TGTGCCACCAGTTGGCGGCAGGCCGGGATCTTTTCACCCCTCCACTTT	CATSWRQAGIFSPLHF	.	TRBV24-1	TRBJ1-6	.
TGTGCCATCAGTGATTCCGGCGGGAGGGAGACCCAGTACTTC	CAISDSGGRETQYF	TRBD2	TRBV10-3	TRBJ2-5	once
TGTGCCAGCAGTGAACATGGGGACGGTAAAAGACTCTCCTATAATTCACCCCTCCACTTT	CASSEHGDGKRLSYNSPLHF	.	TRBV10-3	TRBJ1-6	.
TGTGCCAGCAGCTTCGCGGGACAGGTTGGTGCCTACGAGCAGTACTTC	CASSFAGQVGAYEQYF	TRBD1	TRBV7-9	TRBJ2-7	many
TGCAGTGCTCAGGGACTAGCGGGGTCTAAGAATGAGCAGTTCTTC	CSAQGLAGSKNEQFF	TRBD2	TRBV20-1	TRBJ2-1	.
TGCAGTGCTTCCCGGGACGTGAATGGCTACACCTTC	CSASRDVNGYTF	.	TRBV20-1	TRBJ1-2	.
TGTGCCACCGGGACAGGGAGAAACTATGGCTACACCTTC	CATGTGRNYGYTF	TRBD1	TRBV10-3	TRBJ1-2	.
TGTGCCAGTAGCCGAGGTCCCAATAGCGAGCAGTACTTC	CASSRGPNSEQYF	.	TRBV19	TRBJ2-7	few
TGTGCCGCTTTGCCCCGACGGGACAGGGAGGAAAAACTGTTTTTT	CAALPRRDREEKLFF	TRBD1	TRBV19	TRBJ1-4	.
TGCAGTGCTAGAGATTCCAGGGTCGATCAGCCCCAGCATTTT	CSARDSRVDQPQHF	.	TRBV20-1	TRBJ1-5	many
TGCAGCGTTGAAGGCCCGGAGTGGGAGACCCAGTACTTC	CSVEGPEWETQYF	.	TRBV29-1	TRBJ2-5	.
TGCAGCGTTGCAATTACAGGGGGCACGGAGACCCAGTACTTC	CSVAITGGTETQYF	TRBD1	TRBV29-1	TRBJ2-5	once
TGCAGTGCTGGACAGGGAACCAGCAATCAGCCCCAGCATTTT	CSAGQGTSNQPQHF	TRBD1	TRBV20-1	TRBJ1-5	.